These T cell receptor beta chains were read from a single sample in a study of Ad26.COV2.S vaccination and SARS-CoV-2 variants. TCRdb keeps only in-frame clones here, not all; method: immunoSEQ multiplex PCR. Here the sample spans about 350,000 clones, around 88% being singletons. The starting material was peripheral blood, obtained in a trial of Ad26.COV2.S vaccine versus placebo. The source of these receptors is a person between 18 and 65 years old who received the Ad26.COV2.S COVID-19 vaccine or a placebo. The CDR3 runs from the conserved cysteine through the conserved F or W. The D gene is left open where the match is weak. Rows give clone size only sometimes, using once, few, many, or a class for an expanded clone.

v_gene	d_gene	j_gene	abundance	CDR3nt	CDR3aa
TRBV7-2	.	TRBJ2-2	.	TGTGCCAGCACAACCTCCCGACTTCTCGCCGGGGAGCTGTTTTTT	CASTTSRLLAGELFF
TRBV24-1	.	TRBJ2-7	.	TGTGCCACCAGTGATTTGATTAGCGGAGTATACGAGCAGTACTTC	CATSDLISGVYEQYF
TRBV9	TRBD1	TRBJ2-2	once	TGTGCCAGCAGCGTAGCAGGGGGCCGGACCGGGGAGCTGTTTTTT	CASSVAGGRTGELFF
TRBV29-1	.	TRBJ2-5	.	TGCAGCGTCATAGGACTTTCAGAGACCCAGTACTTC	CSVIGLSETQYF
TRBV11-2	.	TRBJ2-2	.	TGTGCCAGCAGCTTAGCCGGACAGGGGGAGCTGTTTTTT	CASSLAGQGELFF
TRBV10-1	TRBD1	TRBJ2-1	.	TGCGCCAGCAGTGTAGGGGGCTCGAATGAGCAGTTCTTC	CASSVGGSNEQFF
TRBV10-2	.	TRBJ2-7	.	TGCGCCAGCAGTAAGACTGGACAGCCGTTTGAGGTGGTTGGGCTCGAGCAGTACTTC	CASSKTGQPFEVVGLEQYF
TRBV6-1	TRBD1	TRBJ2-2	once	TGTGCCAGCAGTGAAGTCGGACAGGGGGCTACCGGGGAGCTGTTTTTT	CASSEVGQGATGELFF
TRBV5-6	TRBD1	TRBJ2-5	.	TGTGCCAGCAGCCCTGACAGGGAAGAGACCCAGTACTTC	CASSPDREETQYF
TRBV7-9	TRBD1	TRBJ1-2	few	TGTGCCAGCAGCTTAGTTGGACAGGTCTATGGCTACACCTTC	CASSLVGQVYGYTF
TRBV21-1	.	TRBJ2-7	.	TGTGCCAGCAGCAAAGGAGTGTCTAGCGGGAGCATACCCTACGAGCAGTACTTC	CASSKGVSSGSIPYEQYF
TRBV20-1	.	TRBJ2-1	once	TGCAGTGCTAGAGATCAAGGGTACCAGTTCTTC	CSARDQGYQFF
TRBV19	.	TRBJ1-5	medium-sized	TGTGCCAGTAGTATTTTCGGGACGGATAGCAATCAGCCCCAGCATTTT	CASSIFGTDSNQPQHF
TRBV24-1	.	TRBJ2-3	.	TGTGCCACCAGTGATTTGCGGACGAAAGGAGATACGCAGTATTTT	CATSDLRTKGDTQYF
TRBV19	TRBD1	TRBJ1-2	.	TGTGCCAGTAGTGCCCGAGATACCGGGACAGGGGGCGGAGATGGCTACACCTTC	CASSARDTGTGGGDGYTF
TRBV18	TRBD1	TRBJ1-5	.	TGTGCCACCTACCGAAGGGGACAGATAGATCAGCCCCAGCATTTT	CATYRRGQIDQPQHF
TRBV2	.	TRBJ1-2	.	TGTGCCAGCAGTGGCGGGTTGGGTGGCTACACCTTC	CASSGGLGGYTF
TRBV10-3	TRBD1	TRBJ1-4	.	TGTGCCATCAGTGGGACAGGGGGCGGTGAAAAACTGTTTTTT	CAISGTGGGEKLFF
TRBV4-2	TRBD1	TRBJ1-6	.	TGTGCCAGCAGCCAAGATTCGACAGGGGAAAATTCACCCCTCCACTTT	CASSQDSTGENSPLHF
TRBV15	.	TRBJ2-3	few	TGTGCCACCAGCAGAGACTATTCAGATACGCAGTATTTT	CATSRDYSDTQYF
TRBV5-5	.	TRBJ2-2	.	TGTGCCAGCAGCCCAGGACCGCAGAACACCGGGGAGCTGTTTTTT	CASSPGPQNTGELFF
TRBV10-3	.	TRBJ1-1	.	TGTGCCATCAGGCGCTCGTTTGACAGCCTGAACACTGAAGCTTTCTTT	CAIRRSFDSLNTEAFF
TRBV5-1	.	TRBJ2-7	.	TGCGCCAGCAGCCAATTGGGCCCCGGCGTTCGGCAGTACTTC	CASSQLGPGVRQYF
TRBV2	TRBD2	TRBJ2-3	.	TGTGCCAGCCTAAAGACTAGCGGGAGCGATACGCAGTATTTT	CASLKTSGSDTQYF
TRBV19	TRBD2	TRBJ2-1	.	TGTGCCAGTAGTATAAGTAGCGGGAGCCACAATGAGCAGTTCTTC	CASSISSGSHNEQFF
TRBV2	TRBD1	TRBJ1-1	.	TGTGCCAGCAGTTTCCCGGGACAGTATGCTGAAGCTTTCTTT	CASSFPGQYAEAFF
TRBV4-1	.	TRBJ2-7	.	TGCGCCAGCAGCCAAGGGTCGGTCGCCTACGAGCAGTACTTC	CASSQGSVAYEQYF
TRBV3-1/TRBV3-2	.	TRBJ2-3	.	TGTGCCAGCAGCCAAGAACCCACAGATACGCAGTATTTT	CASSQEPTDTQYF
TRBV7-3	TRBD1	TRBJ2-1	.	TGTGCCAGCAGCTTAGGATCAGGGGGCAATGAGCAGTTCTTC	CASSLGSGGNEQFF
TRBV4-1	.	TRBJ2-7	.	TGCGCCAGCAGCCAAGGCATGAGCTCCTACGAGCAGTACTTC	CASSQGMSSYEQYF
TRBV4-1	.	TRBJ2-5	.	TGCGCCAGCAGCCAAGATGGGGGAGTGGGAAGAGAGACCCAGTACTTC	CASSQDGGVGRETQYF
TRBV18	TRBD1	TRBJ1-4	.	TGTGCCAGCTCACCTTGGGACAGGGGTCAAGAAAAACTGTTTTTT	CASSPWDRGQEKLFF
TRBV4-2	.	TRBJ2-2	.	TGTGCCAGCAGCCAACCATTTGAGACGGCGAACACCGGGGAGCTGTTTTTT	CASSQPFETANTGELFF
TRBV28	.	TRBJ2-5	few	TGTGCCAGCAGTTATACTACAGGGAAGGAGATTGAAGAGACCCAGTACTTC	CASSYTTGKEIEETQYF
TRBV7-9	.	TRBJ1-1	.	TGTGCCAGCAGCTTAGCTCAAACGTGGGACACTGAAGCTTTCTTT	CASSLAQTWDTEAFF
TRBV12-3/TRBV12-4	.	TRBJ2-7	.	TGTGCCAGCAGTTTATATACGACCGAGCAGTACTTC	CASSLYTTEQYF
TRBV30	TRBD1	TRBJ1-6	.	TGTGCCTGGAGCTCTACAGGGGGTCCCCTCCACTTT	CAWSSTGGPLHF
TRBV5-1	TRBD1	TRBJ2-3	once	TGCGCCAGCAGCTTGGTCGTAGGGGGCGGCTCAGATACGCAGTATTTT	CASSLVVGGGSDTQYF
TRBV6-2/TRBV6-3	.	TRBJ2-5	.	TGTGCCAGCAGTACGGACACGCGACAAGAGACCCAGTACTTC	CASSTDTRQETQYF